The T cell receptor beta chain described here comes from a study of blood T cell repertoires in COVID-19. In the study overall: Samples of COVID-19 (acute and convalescent) were obtained from the United States, Italy and Spain. Nucleic acid was either cDNA or gDNA, and it came from T cells, B-cell-depleted T cells, or PBMCs.

Profiling relied on immunoSEQ multiplex PCR, and the TCRdb table lists in-frame clones only, not all of them. The profile covers around 140,000 clones, with 70% to 80% appearing a single time and 15% to 20% taken by the ten largest. V was shortened by 3 bases and J by 6 bases, with 14 bases between the two germline ends. CDR1 is MNHNS, CDR2 SASEGT, per germline. The CDR3 runs to 14 residues. This sequence originates from a man aged 45-65 years with acute or convalescent COVID-19. The specimen sequenced was peripheral blood. The V call is TRBV6-1, the J call TRBJ1-2, with D possibly matching TRBD1 (6 bases). This chain's CDR3 is CASSDSTGWDGYTF. The CDR3 bases are TGTGCCAGCAGTGACAGTACAGGGTGGGATGGCTACACCTTC.